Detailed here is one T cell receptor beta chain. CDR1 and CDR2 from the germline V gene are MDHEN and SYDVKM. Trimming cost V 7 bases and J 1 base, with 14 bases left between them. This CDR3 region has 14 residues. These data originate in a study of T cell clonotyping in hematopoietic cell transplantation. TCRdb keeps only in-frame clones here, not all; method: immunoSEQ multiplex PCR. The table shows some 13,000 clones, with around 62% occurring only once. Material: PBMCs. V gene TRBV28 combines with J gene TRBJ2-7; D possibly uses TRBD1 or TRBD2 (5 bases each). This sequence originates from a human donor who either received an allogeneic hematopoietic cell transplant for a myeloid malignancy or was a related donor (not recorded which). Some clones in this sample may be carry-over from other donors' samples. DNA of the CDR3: TGTGCCAGCATGGGCTGGGGCGGGTCCTACGAGCAGTACTTC. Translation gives CASMGWGGSYEQYF.